The T cell receptor (beta chain) described here comes from a study of radiation and T cells in renal cell carcinoma. General study points: Dominant CDR3 motifs were more common in irradiated tumors than controls. In nephrectomy-only tumors, top 100 clonotypes averaged roughly 45%, versus 54% irradiated.

This clone was observed a single time. Its antigen is unidentified. Documented treatment: treatment-naive control, cytoreductive nephrectomy. Controls were unirradiated tumors from treatment-naive cytoreductive nephrectomy patients. The protocol was immunoSEQ multiplex PCR, while the TCRdb copy is restricted to in-frame clones and leaves out a portion. The data contain under 7,000 clones, about two thirds of them singletons. This sample comprised tumor tissue, obtained from a patient whose treatment was nephrectomy without radiotherapy. This TCR came from a human donor with renal cell carcinoma.

The CDR3 reads CASTGDGYYEQYF. The CDR3 coding sequence is TGTGCCAGCACCGGGGACGGATACTACGAGCAGTACTTC. The chain uses TRBV6-6 and TRBJ2-5; D could derive from TRBD1 or TRBD2 (5 bases each). The J call is uncertain, as TRBJ2-7 better fits the DNA end. Germline assignment: CDR1 MNHNY and CDR2 SVGAGI (reference sequence). The CDR3 loop spans 13 amino acids.